This T cell receptor beta chain originates from a study of T cell repertoires in cytomegalovirus infection. About the study: In public TCR beta signatures, there were indications of both CMV infection and matching HLA type. The study's findings and limits: People with CMV and the relevant HLA were identified by cumulative public TCR beta family frequency. The ex vivo response showed dominance by HLA-C-restricted CMV-specific TCR beta clonotypes.

One entry per CDR3 protein results from TCRdb running MiXCR on the reads. Of fewer than 300,000 distinct CDR3 sequences detected, 20% to 30% appear once; the ten largest clones hold more than 11%. In this sample, this clonotype turned up a few times. The antigen remains undetermined. This CDR3 is built from 13 residues. V lost 7 bases to trimming and J lost 6 bases, with 12 bases between them. Sequencing input: PBMCs. This receptor was identified in a human donor in good health (CMV status not recorded). Some clones in this sample may be carry-over from other donors' samples. The rearrangement links TRBV23-1 to TRBJ2-2, with D perhaps TRBD1 (6 bases). TRBV23-1 has ORF status, its function being uncertain. CDR3 nucleotides: TGCGCCAGCATTTTACAGGGTCCCGGGGAGCTGTTTTTT. Translation gives CASILQGPGELFF.